Each of the 10 T cell receptor beta chains below was sequenced from the same sample in a study of T cell changes during pregnancy in multiple sclerosis. Some clones are missing from TCRdb's copy, which holds only in-frame ones; the method was immunoSEQ multiplex PCR. The sample has approximately 60,000 clones, roughly 90% seen once. The source was peripheral blood, collected in the first trimester of pregnancy. The receptors were sampled from a female donor with multiple sclerosis, enrolled in a pregnancy study.

The rearrangement links TRBV25-1 to TRBJ2-2, with 13 bases matching TRBD2. The germline gives CDR1 MGHDK, CDR2 SYGVNS. CDR3 length: 16 residues. Losses at the gene ends were 4 bases for V and 6 bases for J; bases not matched to a gene: 5. CDR3 coding DNA: TGTGCCAGCAGTGGGGGACTAGCGGGATTGGCCGGGGAGCTGTTTTTT. Its protein is CASSGGLAGLAGELFF.

This clone has just one count. The chain recombines TRBV29-1 with TRBJ1-5; perhaps TRBD1 as D (6 bases). The CDR3 is 13 residues long. CDR1 and CDR2 from the germline V gene are SQVTM and ANQGSEA. Trimming removed 4 bases from V and 2 bases from J, with 9 bases in between. CDR3 residues: CSVGAGGNQPQHF. The CDR3, as DNA: TGCAGCGTTGGGGCAGGGGGCAATCAGCCCCAGCATTTT. The entire variable domain, with the rest obtained from reference TRBV29-1 and TRBJ1-5, is as follows: SAVISQKPSRDICQRGTSLTIQCQVDSQVTMMFWYRQQPGQSLTLIATANQGSEATYESGFVIDKFPISRPNLTFSTLTVSNMSPEDSSIYLCSVGAGGNQPQHFGDGTRLSIL.

The chain couples TRBV19 to TRBJ2-7, with TRBD2 identical over 7 bases. Germline CDR1 is LNHDA and CDR2 is SQIVND (reference sequence). V gave up 7 bases and J gave up 2 bases; unmatched junction bases: 8. This CDR3 spans 14 amino acids. The CDR3 region is CASTPAAGAYEQYF. CDR3 DNA sequence: TGTGCCAGTACCCCAGCGGCGGGAGCCTACGAGCAGTACTTC.

This clone has just a few counts. The chain recombines TRBV28 with TRBJ1-5; tentative D call: TRBD1 (5 bases). Germline V CDR1 and CDR2: MDHEN, SYDVKM. CDR3 size: 15 residues. V lost 2 bases and J 0 bases, leaving 8 bases between the germline ends. In DNA form, the CDR3 reads TGTGCCAGCAGTTTACCCAGGGCTAGCAATCAGCCCCAGCATTTT. Its translation: CASSLPRASNQPQHF.

This chain connects TRBV6-5 to TRBJ2-7; TRBD2 matches 7 bases. CDR1 is MNHEY and CDR2 is SVGAGI in the germline V gene. The trim removed 0 bases at V and 6 bases at J, leaving 11 bases unmatched. CDR3 length: 16 amino acids. CDR3 loop: CASSYSWFGGSGEQYF. CDR3 DNA sequence: TGTGCCAGCAGTTACTCTTGGTTCGGGGGGTCGGGCGAGCAGTACTTC.

This rearrangement joins TRBV6-4 to TRBJ1-2; the match to TRBD1 covers 7 bases. Trimming took 4 bases from V and 7 from J; bases not matched to a gene: 21. The CDR3 contains 18 residues. Germline CDR1 and CDR2: MRHNA and SNTAGT. CDR3 sequence (DNA): TGTGCCAGCAGTGCCCCCGGGACAGTAAACCCCAGGACCGCTGGCTACACCTTC. Its translation is CASSAPGTVNPRTAGYTF.

V is TRBV5-1 and J is TRBJ2-7; TRBD1 aligns across 8 bases. V lost 2 bases, J lost 4 bases, and 5 bases stayed unmatched. This CDR3 is built from 14 residues. Per the germline V gene, CDR1 is SGHRS and CDR2 is YFSETQ. The CDR3, as DNA: TGCGCCAGCAGCTTTCGACAGGGGTTGTACGAGCAGTACTTC. Translating gives CASSFRQGLYEQYF.

This clone appeared once. J is TRBJ2-3 and V is TRBV7-2; D is perhaps TRBD1 (5 bases). This CDR3 is built from 14 residues. V was pared by 3 bases and J by 4 bases, with 11 bases between. The germline V gene has CDR1 SGHTA and CDR2 FQGNSA. CDR3 in amino acids: CASSFNRRADTQYF. CDR3 nucleotide sequence: TGTGCCAGCAGCTTCAACCGCAGGGCAGATACGCAGTATTTT.

The J gene is TRBJ2-5, the V gene TRBV5-1; a possible D gene is TRBD1 (5 bases). Germline values: CDR1 SGHRS, CDR2 YFSETQ. Trimming left V 0 bases short and J 3 bases short, with 6 bases between. This CDR3 has 13 amino acids. This chain's CDR3 is CASSLEGKETQYF. CDR3 in DNA: TGCGCCAGCAGCTTGGAGGGGAAAGAGACCCAGTACTTC.

This chain uses TRBV6-6 with TRBJ1-5, with TRBD1 identical over 10 bases. From germline, CDR1 is MNHNY and CDR2 SVGAGI (reference sequence). V lost 6 bases, J lost 7 bases, and 9 bases stayed unmatched. This CDR3 contains 15 residues. As DNA, the CDR3 is TGTGCCAGCAGGCCGGACAGGGGGGAGGGACAGCCCCAGCATTTT. This gives the protein CASRPDRGEGQPQHF.